Detailed here is one TCR beta chain. Its target is not known. TCR beta CDR3 amplification used RNA transcripts. First-round RT-PCR employed HTBI primers, with a second-round multiplex PCR after it. MiXCR, applied by TCRdb to the multiplex PCR reads, yields one record per CDR3 protein. The sample includes some 48,000 distinct CDR3 sequences, about 50% seen only once; the top ten take approximately 23%. Germline V gives CDR1 KGHSH, CDR2 LQKENI. The CDR3 covers 15 residues. The J segment lost 2 bases and the V segment lost 5 bases, leaving 4 bases of the junction unmatched. This specimen belongs to a study of Graves' ophthalmopathy and Graves' hyperthyroidism. Study-wide findings and caveats: Most expanded clonotypes from thyroid (those above 0.001 frequency) were also found in blood.

The sequence came from an adult man with Graves' ophthalmopathy. Sequenced input: peripheral blood. The chain is built from TRBV18 and TRBJ1-1, with TRBD1 matching over 11 bases. The CDR3 coding sequence is TGTGCCAGCTCAGGGACAGGGGGATCCAACACTGAAGCTTTCTTT. It translates to CASSGTGGSNTEAFF.